What follows are 3 T cell receptor beta chains derived from one specimen sequenced in a study of pediatric ulcerative colitis. The protocol was immunoSEQ multiplex PCR, while the TCRdb copy is restricted to in-frame clones and leaves out a portion. Of 17,000 or so clones in the sample, about two thirds were seen once. Rectal tissue came from one to two pinch biopsies taken at colonoscopy. Sample: gut tissue. The receptors originated from a girl under 18 with moderate ulcerative colitis.

The chain has TRBV21-1 and TRBJ1-4; no DNA check was done on the table's D call, TRBD1. TRBV21-1 is listed as a pseudogene. This CDR3 spans 15 amino acids. Written as DNA, the CDR3 is TGTGCCAGCAGCAAAGCGACAGGGGACGATGAAAAACTGTTTTTT. Translated: CASSKATGDDEKLFF.

The chain employs TRBV19 and TRBJ2-3; 10 nucleotides match TRBD2. Germline loops: CDR1 LNHDA, CDR2 SQIVND (reference sequence). The V and J ends lost 7 bases and 6 bases, in that order; junction bases with no gene match: 7. The CDR3 has 14 amino acids. The CDR3 region has the DNA TGTGCCAGTAACCCGGGACTAGCGTACGATACGCAGTATTTT. As protein: CASNPGLAYDTQYF.

The chain has TRBV12-5 and TRBJ2-1, with 13 bases matching TRBD2. Trimming at V came to 1 base and at J to 5 bases, leaving 5 bases not matched to a gene. Per germline, CDR1 LGHNT and CDR2 FRNRAP. The CDR3 loop spans 17 amino acids. CDR3 loop: CASGLAPTSGRNNEQFF. CDR3 bases: TGTGCTAGTGGTTTGGCCCCGACTAGCGGGAGGAACAATGAGCAGTTCTTC.